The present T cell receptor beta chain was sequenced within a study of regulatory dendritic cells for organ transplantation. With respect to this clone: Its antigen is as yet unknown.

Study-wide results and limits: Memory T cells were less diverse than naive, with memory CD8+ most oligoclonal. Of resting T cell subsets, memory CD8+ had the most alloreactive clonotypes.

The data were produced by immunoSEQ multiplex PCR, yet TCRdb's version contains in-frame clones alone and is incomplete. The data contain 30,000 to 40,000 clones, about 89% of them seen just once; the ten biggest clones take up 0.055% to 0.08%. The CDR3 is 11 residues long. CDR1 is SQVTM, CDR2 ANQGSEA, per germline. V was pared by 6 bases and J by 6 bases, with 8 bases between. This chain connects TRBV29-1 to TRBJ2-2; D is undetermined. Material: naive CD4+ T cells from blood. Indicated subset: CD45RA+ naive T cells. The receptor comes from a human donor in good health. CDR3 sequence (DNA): TGCAGCGTCCCGGGCCCCGGGGAGCTGTTTTTT. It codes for CSVPGPGELFF.